Listed below are T cell receptor beta chains from one sample, sequenced in a study of metastatic and nonmetastatic thyroid tumors. TCRdb re-called the PCR reads via MiXCR. The sample contains tens of thousands of clones, approximately 51% of which appear only once. Source material: tumor tissue. The receptors derive from a male donor with papillary thyroid cancer or a benign thyroid nodule (not recorded which). Some clones in this sample may be carry-over from other donors' samples. The conserved cysteine and the conserved F or W are not part of the CDR3 here. The order of the fields is V gene, J gene, CDR3 protein.

v_gene: TRBV6-1; j_gene: TRBJ2-6; CDR3aa: ASSLVGANVLT
v_gene: TRBV19; j_gene: TRBJ1-5; CDR3aa: ASSTAGGSGNQPQH
v_gene: TRBV12-3/TRBV12-4; j_gene: TRBJ1-5; CDR3aa: ASRLGSNQPQH
v_gene: TRBV27; j_gene: TRBJ1-2; CDR3aa: ASMTTRTAYGYT
v_gene: TRBV5-1; j_gene: TRBJ2-1; CDR3aa: ASSSRLDNEQF
v_gene: TRBV20-1; j_gene: TRBJ2-7; CDR3aa: SADRDTYEQY
v_gene: TRBV12-3/TRBV12-4; j_gene: TRBJ2-2; CDR3aa: ASSLGTGGTGELF
v_gene: TRBV5-6; j_gene: TRBJ1-4; CDR3aa: ASSATGEYEKLF
v_gene: TRBV28; j_gene: TRBJ1-5; CDR3aa: ASSPTGLSKPQH
v_gene: TRBV30; j_gene: TRBJ1-2; CDR3aa: ACGGVYGYT
v_gene: TRBV30; j_gene: TRBJ1-4; CDR3aa: AWRVAGTSIEKLF
v_gene: TRBV20-1; j_gene: TRBJ2-7; CDR3aa: SAKDLREIPYEQY
v_gene: TRBV6-1; j_gene: TRBJ2-1; CDR3aa: ASSPSWQSYNEQF
v_gene: TRBV6-1; j_gene: TRBJ1-5; CDR3aa: ASSSSGVQPQH
v_gene: TRBV7-8; j_gene: TRBJ1-3; CDR3aa: ASSLAGRDSGNTIY
v_gene: TRBV4-2; j_gene: TRBJ1-2; CDR3aa: ASSQDRDVANYGYA
v_gene: TRBV3-1; j_gene: TRBJ2-7; CDR3aa: ASSPLAGVSYEQY
v_gene: TRBV19; j_gene: TRBJ2-7; CDR3aa: ASRRTGSSYEQY
v_gene: TRBV2; j_gene: TRBJ1-6; CDR3aa: ASRESSYNSPLH
v_gene: TRBV27; j_gene: TRBJ1-1; CDR3aa: ASSLSLNTEAF
v_gene: TRBV9; j_gene: TRBJ2-2; CDR3aa: ASSVGYRASNTGELF
v_gene: TRBV30; j_gene: TRBJ1-1; CDR3aa: AWDLRGKGKGTEAF
v_gene: TRBV5-5; j_gene: TRBJ2-1; CDR3aa: ASSGSSGYNEQF
v_gene: TRBV9; j_gene: TRBJ1-3; CDR3aa: ASSVWGVLSGNTIY
v_gene: TRBV5-1; j_gene: TRBJ2-5; CDR3aa: ASSQAGYMGETQY
v_gene: TRBV28; j_gene: TRBJ2-7; CDR3aa: ASSLLGTGRPSSYEQY
v_gene: TRBV7-9; j_gene: TRBJ2-3; CDR3aa: ASSPRTDTQY
v_gene: TRBV20-1; j_gene: TRBJ2-1; CDR3aa: SARVPGLAVNNEQF
v_gene: TRBV4-1; j_gene: TRBJ2-7; CDR3aa: ASSQDLGHEQY
v_gene: TRBV12-3/TRBV12-4; j_gene: TRBJ1-1; CDR3aa: ASSLTNTEAF
v_gene: TRBV2; j_gene: TRBJ2-3; CDR3aa: ASTEGGSLTDTQY
v_gene: TRBV30; j_gene: TRBJ1-6; CDR3aa: AWSVPGTVTHSPLH
v_gene: TRBV11-3; j_gene: TRBJ2-7; CDR3aa: ASTLEGGSYEQY
v_gene: TRBV18; j_gene: TRBJ2-3; CDR3aa: ASSPTGGSTDTQY
v_gene: TRBV9; j_gene: TRBJ1-1; CDR3aa: ASSPGQGGLRNTEAF
v_gene: TRBV7-3; j_gene: TRBJ1-6; CDR3aa: ASSLNSRNSPLH
v_gene: TRBV4-1; j_gene: TRBJ2-2; CDR3aa: ASSQPLAGPSRGELF
v_gene: TRBV6-4; j_gene: TRBJ2-3; CDR3aa: ASSDGTGSGDTQY
v_gene: TRBV7-9; j_gene: TRBJ1-1; CDR3aa: ASSLDKYGAF
v_gene: TRBV28; j_gene: TRBJ2-6; CDR3aa: ASSFTGISGANVLT
v_gene: TRBV5-1; j_gene: TRBJ1-3; CDR3aa: ASSLEAGRFSGNTIY
v_gene: TRBV27; j_gene: TRBJ2-1; CDR3aa: ASSLDGNEQF
v_gene: TRBV5-1; j_gene: TRBJ1-2; CDR3aa: ASSLAVTPVRDGYT
v_gene: TRBV12-3/TRBV12-4; j_gene: TRBJ2-1; CDR3aa: ASTRGGEEQF
v_gene: TRBV20-1; j_gene: TRBJ2-7; CDR3aa: SARSAGQRIHEQY
v_gene: TRBV12-3/TRBV12-4; j_gene: TRBJ2-1; CDR3aa: ASSLVDYNNEQF
v_gene: TRBV4-2; j_gene: TRBJ1-3; CDR3aa: ASSQETVGGYGNTIY
v_gene: TRBV7-9; j_gene: TRBJ2-7; CDR3aa: ASSLEGSEQY
v_gene: TRBV19; j_gene: TRBJ1-3; CDR3aa: ASAPGDGNTIY
v_gene: TRBV18; j_gene: TRBJ2-7; CDR3aa: ASSPPRGRGAGDDGEQY
v_gene: TRBV27; j_gene: TRBJ2-7; CDR3aa: ASSLGRGGTGGFYEQY
v_gene: TRBV19; j_gene: TRBJ2-5; CDR3aa: ASSIGGGQETQY
v_gene: TRBV20-1; j_gene: TRBJ2-3; CDR3aa: SASSSGAPRGDTQY
v_gene: TRBV6-1; j_gene: TRBJ1-5; CDR3aa: ASSEDSENQPQH
v_gene: TRBV7-2; j_gene: TRBJ1-4; CDR3aa: ASSFRAGKEKLF
v_gene: TRBV30; j_gene: TRBJ2-7; CDR3aa: AYLETYEQY